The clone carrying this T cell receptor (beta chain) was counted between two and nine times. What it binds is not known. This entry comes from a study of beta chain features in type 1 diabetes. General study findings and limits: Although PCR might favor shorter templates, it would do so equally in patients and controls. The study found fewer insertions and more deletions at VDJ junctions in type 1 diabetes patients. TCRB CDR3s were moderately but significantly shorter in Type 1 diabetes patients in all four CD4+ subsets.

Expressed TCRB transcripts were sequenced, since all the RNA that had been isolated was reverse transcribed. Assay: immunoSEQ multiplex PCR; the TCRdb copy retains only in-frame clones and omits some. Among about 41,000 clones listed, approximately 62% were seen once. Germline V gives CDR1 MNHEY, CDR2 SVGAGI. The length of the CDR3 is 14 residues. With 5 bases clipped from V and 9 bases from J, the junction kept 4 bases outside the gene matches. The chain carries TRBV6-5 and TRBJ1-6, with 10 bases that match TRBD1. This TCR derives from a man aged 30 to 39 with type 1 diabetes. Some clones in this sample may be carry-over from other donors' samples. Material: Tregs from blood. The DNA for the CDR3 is TGTGCCAGCAGTAGGGACAGGGGAGCTTCACCCCTCCACTTT. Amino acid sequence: CASSRDRGASPLHF.